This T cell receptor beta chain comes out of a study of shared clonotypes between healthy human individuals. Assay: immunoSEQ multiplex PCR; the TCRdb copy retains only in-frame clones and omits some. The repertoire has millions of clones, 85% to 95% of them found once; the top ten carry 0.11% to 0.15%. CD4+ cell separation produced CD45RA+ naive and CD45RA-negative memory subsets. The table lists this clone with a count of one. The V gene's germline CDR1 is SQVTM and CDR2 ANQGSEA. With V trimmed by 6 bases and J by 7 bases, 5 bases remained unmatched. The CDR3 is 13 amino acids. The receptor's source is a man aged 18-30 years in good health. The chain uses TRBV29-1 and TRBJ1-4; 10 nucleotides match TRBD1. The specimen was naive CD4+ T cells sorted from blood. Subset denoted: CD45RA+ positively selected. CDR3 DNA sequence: TGCAGCGTGCGGGACAGGGGAGGTGAAAAACTGTTTTTT. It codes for CSVRDRGGEKLFF.